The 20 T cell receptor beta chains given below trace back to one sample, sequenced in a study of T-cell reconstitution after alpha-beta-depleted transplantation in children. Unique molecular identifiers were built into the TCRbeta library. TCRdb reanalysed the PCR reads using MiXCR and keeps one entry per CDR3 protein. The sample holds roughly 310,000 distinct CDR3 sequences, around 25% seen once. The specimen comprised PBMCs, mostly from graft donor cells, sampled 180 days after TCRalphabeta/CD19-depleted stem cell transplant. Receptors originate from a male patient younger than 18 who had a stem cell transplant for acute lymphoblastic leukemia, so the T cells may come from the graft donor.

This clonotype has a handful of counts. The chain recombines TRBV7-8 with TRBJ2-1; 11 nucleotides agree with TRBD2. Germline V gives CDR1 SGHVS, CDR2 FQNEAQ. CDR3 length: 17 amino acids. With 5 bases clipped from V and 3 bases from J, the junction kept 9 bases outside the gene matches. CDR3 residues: CASSLLGLAGNYNEQFF. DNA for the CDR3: TGTGCCAGCAGCCTTCTAGGACTAGCGGGTAACTACAATGAGCAGTTCTTC.

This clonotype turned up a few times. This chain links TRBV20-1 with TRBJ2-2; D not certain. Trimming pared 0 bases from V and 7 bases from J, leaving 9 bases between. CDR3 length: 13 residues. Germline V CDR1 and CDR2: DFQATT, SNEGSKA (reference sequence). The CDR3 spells CSARDQEFGELFF. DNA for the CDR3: TGCAGTGCTAGAGACCAGGAGTTCGGGGAGCTGTTTTTT.

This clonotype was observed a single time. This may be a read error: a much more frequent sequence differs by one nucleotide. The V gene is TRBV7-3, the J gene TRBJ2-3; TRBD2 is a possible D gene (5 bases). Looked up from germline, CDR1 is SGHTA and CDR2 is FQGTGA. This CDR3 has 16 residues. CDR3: CASSLRPRRSTDTHYF. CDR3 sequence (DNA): TGTGCCAGCAGCTTACGCCCTAGGAGGTCCACAGATACGCATTATTTT.

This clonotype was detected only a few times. CDR3 in amino acids: CASSQGSLAAYEQYF. The CDR3 DNA reads as TGCGCCAGCAGCCAAGGGAGCCTAGCGGCCTACGAGCAGTACTTC. The V call is TRBV4-1, the J call TRBJ2-7; TRBD2 aligns across 7 bases. Germline lookup yields CDR1 MGHRA and CDR2 YSYEKL. The CDR3 consists of 15 residues. V dropped 1 base and J dropped 2; count of bases not matched to a gene: 5.

The DNA for the CDR3 is TGTGCCAGCAGCCGAATCGGGACTAGCGGGAAAGAGACCCAGTACTTC. Its protein product is CASSRIGTSGKETQYF. J is TRBJ2-5 and V is TRBV6-1; 13 nucleotides line up with TRBD2. V dropped 6 bases and J dropped 3; count of bases not matched to a gene: 7. The CDR3 spans 16 residues. Germline-derived CDR1 and CDR2 are MNHNS and SASEGT.

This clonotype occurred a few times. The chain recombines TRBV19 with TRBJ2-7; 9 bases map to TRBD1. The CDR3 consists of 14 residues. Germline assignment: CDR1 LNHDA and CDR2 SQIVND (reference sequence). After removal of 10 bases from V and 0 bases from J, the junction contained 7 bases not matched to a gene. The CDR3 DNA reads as TGTGCCACTGCGGACAGGGGACTCTCCTACGAGCAGTACTTC. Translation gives CATADRGLSYEQYF.

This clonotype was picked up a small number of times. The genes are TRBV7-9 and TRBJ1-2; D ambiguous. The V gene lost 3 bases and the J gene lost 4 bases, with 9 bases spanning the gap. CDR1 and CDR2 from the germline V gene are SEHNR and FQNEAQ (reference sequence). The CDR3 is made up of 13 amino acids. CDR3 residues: CASSLGSPYGYTF. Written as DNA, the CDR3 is TGTGCCAGCAGCTTGGGCAGTCCCTATGGCTACACCTTC. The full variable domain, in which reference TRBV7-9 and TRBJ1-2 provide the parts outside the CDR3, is DTGVSQNPRHKITKRGQNVTFRCDPISEHNRLYWYRQTLGQGPEFLTYFQNEAQLEKSRLLSDRFSAERPKGSFSTLEIQRTEQGDSAMYLCASSLGSPYGYTFGSGTRLTVV.

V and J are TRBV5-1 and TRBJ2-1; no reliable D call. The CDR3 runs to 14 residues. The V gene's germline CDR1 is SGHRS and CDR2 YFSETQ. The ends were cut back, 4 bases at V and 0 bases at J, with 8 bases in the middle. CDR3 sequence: CASSGQTSYNEQFF. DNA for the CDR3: TGCGCCAGCAGCGGGCAGACCTCCTACAATGAGCAGTTCTTC.

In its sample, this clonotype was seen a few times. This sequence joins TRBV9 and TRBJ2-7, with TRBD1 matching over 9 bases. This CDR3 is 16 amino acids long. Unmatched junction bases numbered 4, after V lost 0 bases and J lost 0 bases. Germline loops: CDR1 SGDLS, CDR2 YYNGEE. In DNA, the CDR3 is TGTGCCAGCAGCGTAGGCGGGACAGGGTACTCCTACGAGCAGTACTTC. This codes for CASSVGGTGYSYEQYF.

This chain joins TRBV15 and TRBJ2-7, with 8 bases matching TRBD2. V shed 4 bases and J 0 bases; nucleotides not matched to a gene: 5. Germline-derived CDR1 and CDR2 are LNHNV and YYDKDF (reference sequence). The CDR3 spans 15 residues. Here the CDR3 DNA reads TGTGCCACCAGCAACGGGAGGGCCTTCTCCTACGAGCAGTACTTC. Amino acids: CATSNGRAFSYEQYF.

The CDR3 here is CASSLSAGWVDEQFF. As DNA, the CDR3 is TGTGCCAGCAGTTTATCTGCGGGATGGGTGGATGAGCAGTTCTTC. The gene calls are TRBV27 and TRBJ2-1, with TRBD2 as a possible D gene (6 bases). The germline V gene has CDR1 MNHEY and CDR2 SMNVEV (reference sequence). CDR3 length: 15 residues. Trimming stripped 0 bases from V and 8 bases from J, with 14 bases between.

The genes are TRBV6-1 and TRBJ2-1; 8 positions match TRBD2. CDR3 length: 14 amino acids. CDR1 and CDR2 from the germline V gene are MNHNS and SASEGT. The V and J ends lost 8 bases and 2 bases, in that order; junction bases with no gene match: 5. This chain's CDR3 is CASAKGLAYNEQFF. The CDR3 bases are TGTGCCAGCGCTAAGGGACTAGCCTACAATGAGCAGTTCTTC.

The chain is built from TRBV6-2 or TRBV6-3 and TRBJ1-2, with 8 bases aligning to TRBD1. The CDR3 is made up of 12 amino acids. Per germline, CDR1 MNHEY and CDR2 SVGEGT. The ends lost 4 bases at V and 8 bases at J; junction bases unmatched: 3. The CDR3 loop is CASSLDRAGYTF. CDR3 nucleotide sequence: TGTGCCAGCAGTTTGGACAGGGCCGGCTACACCTTC.

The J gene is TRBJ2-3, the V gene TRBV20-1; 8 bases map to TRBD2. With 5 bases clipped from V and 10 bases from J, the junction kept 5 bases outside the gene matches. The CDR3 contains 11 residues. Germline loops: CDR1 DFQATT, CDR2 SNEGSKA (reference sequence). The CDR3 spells CSAVPGLAQYF. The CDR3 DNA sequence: TGCAGTGCTGTACCGGGACTAGCGCAGTATTTT.

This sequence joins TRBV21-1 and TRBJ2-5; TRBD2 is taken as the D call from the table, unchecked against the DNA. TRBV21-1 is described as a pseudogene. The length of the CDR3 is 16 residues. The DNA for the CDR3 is TGTGCCAGCAGCAAAGCGCTTGGCGGGAGGGCAGAGACCCAGTACTTC. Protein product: CASSKALGGRAETQYF.

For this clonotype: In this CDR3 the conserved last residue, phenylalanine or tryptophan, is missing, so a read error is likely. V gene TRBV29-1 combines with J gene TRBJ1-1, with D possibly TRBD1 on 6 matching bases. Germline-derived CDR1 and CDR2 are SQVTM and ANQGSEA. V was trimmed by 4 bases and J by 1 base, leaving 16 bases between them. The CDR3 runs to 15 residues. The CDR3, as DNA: TGCAGCGTTGTAAAAACAGGGTTGGGGAACACTGAAGCTTTCTAT. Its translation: CSVVKTGLGNTEAFY.

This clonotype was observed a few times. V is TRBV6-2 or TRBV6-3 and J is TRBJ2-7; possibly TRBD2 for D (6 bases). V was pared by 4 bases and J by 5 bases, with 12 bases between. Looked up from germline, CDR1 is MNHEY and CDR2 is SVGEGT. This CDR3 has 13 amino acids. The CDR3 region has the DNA TGTGCCAGCAGTTTAATCGGGAGCAACGAGCAGTACTTC. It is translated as CASSLIGSNEQYF.

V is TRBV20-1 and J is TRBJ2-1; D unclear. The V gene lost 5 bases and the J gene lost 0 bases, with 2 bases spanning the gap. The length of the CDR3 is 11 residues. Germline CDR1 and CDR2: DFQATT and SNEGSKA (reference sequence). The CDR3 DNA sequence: TGCAGTGCTCCCTCCTACAATGAGCAGTTCTTC. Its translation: CSAPSYNEQFF.

DNA for the CDR3: TGTGCCAGTAGCCTGACGACAGGGGTCCCCTACGAGCAGTACTTC. It translates to CASSLTTGVPYEQYF. The chain has TRBV19 and TRBJ2-7; 8 nucleotides match TRBD1. Losses at the gene ends were 6 bases for V and 2 bases for J; bases not matched to a gene: 9. CDR3 length: 15 amino acids. From germline, CDR1 is LNHDA and CDR2 SQIVND (reference sequence).

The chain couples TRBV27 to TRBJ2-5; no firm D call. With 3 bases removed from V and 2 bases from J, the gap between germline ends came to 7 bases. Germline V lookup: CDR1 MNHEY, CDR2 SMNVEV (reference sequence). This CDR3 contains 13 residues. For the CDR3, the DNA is TGTGCCAGCAGTTTCGGCCGACAAGAGACCCAGTACTTC. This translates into CASSFGRQETQYF.